One sample yielded the 10 T cell receptor beta chains listed below, sequenced in a study of T cells in Graves' hyperthyroidism and ophthalmopathy. RNA transcripts provided the source from which TCR beta CDR3 regions were amplified. In the first-round RT-PCR of the TCR CDR3, the HTBI primer set was used. TCRdb recomputed calls from the multiplex PCR reads with MiXCR, one row per CDR3 protein. This repertoire shows about 46,000 distinct CDR3 sequences, 45% to 50% found once; its top ten account for about 30%. Sequenced: peripheral blood or thyroid tissue (not recorded which). The receptors stem from a woman between 50 and 59 years old with Graves' hyperthyroidism.

This clonotype was counted many times. The CDR3 DNA reads TGTGCCAGCAGTGGGTTCAGTAGCTCTGGAAACACCATATATTTT. Translated, it gives CASSGFSSSGNTIYF. The rearrangement joins TRBV2 to TRBJ1-3; D uncertain. Germline values: CDR1 SNHLY, CDR2 FYNNEI. V gave up 4 bases and J gave up 0 bases, with 10 bases separating them. The CDR3 has 15 amino acids.

This sequence joins TRBV5-4 and TRBJ1-1; D unclear. The CDR3 totals 13 residues. CDR1 and CDR2 from the germline V gene are SGHNT and YYREEE (reference sequence). Trimming stripped 2 bases from V and 3 bases from J, with 8 bases between. CDR3: CASSFKSYTEAFF. The CDR3 nucleotides read TGTGCCAGCAGCTTTAAGTCGTACACTGAAGCTTTCTTT. Full variable domain (rest looked up from reference TRBV5-4 and TRBJ1-1): ETGVTQSPTHLIKTRGQQVTLRCSSQSGHNTVSWYQQALGQGPQFIFQYYREEENGRGNFPPRFSGLQFPNYSSELNVNALELDDSALYLCASSFKSYTEAFFGQGTRLTVV.

In this sample, this clonotype turned up many times. This chain uses TRBV7-9 with TRBJ1-6; 8 bases map to TRBD1. CDR3 size: 16 residues. With V trimmed by 4 bases and J by 4 bases, 6 bases remained unmatched. CDR1 SEHNR and CDR2 FQNEAQ come from the germline V gene (reference sequence). CDR3 region: CASSSWTGRYNSPLHF. In DNA, the CDR3 is TGTGCCAGCAGCTCATGGACAGGGCGATATAATTCACCCCTCCACTTT.

Remarks on this clonotype: One end of the junction varies from germline; a read error may be responsible. This chain joins TRBV7-6 and TRBJ2-7, with 8 positions matching TRBD1. Germline V CDR1 and CDR2: SGHVS, FNYEAQ. The CDR3 is 16 residues long. In DNA, the CDR3 is TGCGCCAGCAGCTTCCATCTGCGGGACAGGAACTACGAGCAGTACTTC. Translation gives CASSFHLRDRNYEQYF.

This clonotype was counted ten times or more. The chain has TRBV12-3 or TRBV12-4 and TRBJ1-4, with 7 bases identical to TRBD1. The J segment lost 8 bases and the V segment lost 5 bases, leaving 11 bases of the junction unmatched. This CDR3 is built from 15 residues. CDR3 in amino acids: CASSAGGSSREKLFF. The DNA of the CDR3 is TGTGCCAGCAGTGCAGGGGGTTCCAGTAGAGAAAAACTGTTTTTT.

Concerning this clonotype: The CDR3 carries no conserved terminal phenylalanine or tryptophan, so it likely arises from a read error. The limits of the CDR3 on the DNA are not certain, so only TCRdb's listed CDR3 is given. CDR3 loop: CAGIQGLMEAFS. V usage is TRBV2 and J usage is TRBJ1-1; the tabulated D call, TRBD1, remains unverified against the DNA. CDR1 SNHLY and CDR2 FYNNEI come from the germline V gene. The CDR3 is made up of 12 amino acids, end residues included.

The CDR3: CASSVGDGQYF. In nucleotides, the CDR3 is TGTGCCAGCAGTGTAGGGGACGGTCAGTACTTC. The chain joins TRBV6-1 to TRBJ2-5, with D perhaps matching TRBD1 or TRBD2 (5 bases each). The V end lost 4 bases, the J end lost 11 bases, and 11 bases lay between the germline ends. CDR1 is MNHNS, CDR2 SASEGT, per germline. The CDR3 has 11 amino acids.

This clonotype has a count of ten or more. The gene calls are TRBV24-1 and TRBJ1-2, with TRBD1 matching 7 bases. This CDR3 is built from 14 residues. Germline CDR1 reads KGHDR; CDR2 reads SFDVKD. The V gene end was trimmed by 4 bases and the J gene end by 4 bases; junction bases not matched to a gene: 5. The CDR3 DNA sequence: TGTGCCACCAGTGAAGGGGGCTTCGGCTATGGCTACACCTTC. It specifies CATSEGGFGYGYTF.

This chain connects TRBV10-3 to TRBJ1-2; TRBD1 agrees at 8 bases. The ends lost 5 bases at V and 0 bases at J; junction bases unmatched: 2. CDR1 and CDR2 (germline): ENHRY, SYGVKD. This CDR3 has 14 residues. CDR3 in amino acids: CAISKQGANYGYTF. CDR3 DNA: TGTGCCATCAGTAAACAGGGGGCTAACTATGGCTACACCTTC.

This clonotype was seen repeatedly, ten times or more. The chain recombines TRBV5-1 with TRBJ1-5, with 10 positions matching TRBD1. The CDR3 runs 14 residues. J gave up 7 bases and V 2 bases, and 3 bases lay outside the gene matches. Germline assignment: CDR1 SGHRS and CDR2 YFSETQ. The CDR3 nucleotides are TGCGCCAGCAGCTTCGGACAGGGGGGACAGCCCCAGCATTTT. Its translation is CASSFGQGGQPQHF.